Each of the 25 T cell receptor beta chains below was sequenced from the same sample in a study of T-cell reconstitution after alpha-beta-depleted transplantation in children. Researchers prepared the TCRbeta library using unique molecular identifiers, the study reports. TCRdb re-analysed the PCR reads in MiXCR, keeping a single row per CDR3 protein. The table records 280,000 or so distinct CDR3 sequences, roughly 11% of them present only once. This specimen was peripheral blood, taken 180 days after TCRalphabeta/CD19-depleted stem cell transplant. Receptor source: a male patient aged 2-9 years who had a stem cell transplant for chronic granulomatous disease, so the T cells may come from the graft donor.

This clonotype turned up a few times. V is TRBV12-3 or TRBV12-4 and J is TRBJ2-2; maybe TRBD2 (6 bases). This CDR3 spans 16 amino acids. Trimming removed 5 bases from V and 4 bases from J, with 17 bases in between. The CDR3 nucleotides are TGTGCCAGCAGTCCCCACCCGGGACTCCCCACCGGGGAGCTGTTTTTT. It translates to CASSPHPGLPTGELFF.

This clonotype has a count of ten or more. V gene TRBV12-3 or TRBV12-4 combines with J gene TRBJ2-2, with no clear D. This CDR3 spans 14 amino acids. The V and J ends lost 0 bases and 1 base respectively, with 3 bases between them. For the CDR3, the DNA is TGTGCCAGCAGTTTAGCCAGGAACACCGGGGAGCTGTTTTTT. Encoded protein: CASSLARNTGELFF.

This clonotype was detected ten times or more. The V and J genes are TRBV27 and TRBJ2-1, with D perhaps matching TRBD1 (6 bases). The CDR3 runs to 17 residues. Between the trimmed V and J ends, which lost 5 bases and 0 bases, there was a span of 17 bases. The germline CDR1 and CDR2 sequences are MNHEY and SMNVEV (reference sequence). As DNA, the CDR3 is TGTGCCAGCAGTCTACAGGGTCCATCGAGCTCCTACAATGAGCAGTTCTTC. This sequence encodes CASSLQGPSSSYNEQFF.

Many counts were recorded for this clonotype. This rearrangement joins TRBV4-3 to TRBJ2-7; no reliable D call. The germline V gene encodes CDR1 LGHNA and CDR2 YSLEER. Trimming pared 1 base from V and 4 bases from J, leaving 14 bases between. The CDR3 is 15 residues long. This CDR3 is CASSQGLPGPYEQYF. The CDR3 DNA reads as TGCGCCAGCAGCCAAGGTCTGCCAGGACCTTACGAGCAGTACTTC.

This clonotype was counted ten times or more. This chain uses TRBV12-3 or TRBV12-4 with TRBJ2-4; D possibly corresponds to TRBD2 (6 bases). V was cut by 6 bases and J by 4 bases, with 19 bases left in between. CDR3 length equals 16 residues. The CDR3 is CASSRHMSSGKNIQYF. CDR3 DNA sequence: TGTGCCAGCAGCCGGCACATGAGTAGCGGTAAAAACATTCAGTACTTC.

Ten or more counts support this clonotype. The V and J genes are TRBV5-1 and TRBJ2-2; 7 nucleotides match TRBD2. This CDR3 has 15 residues. V trimming: 6 bases; J trimming: 2 bases; junction bases outside the gene matches: 7. CDR1 SGHRS and CDR2 YFSETQ come from the germline V gene. CDR3 DNA sequence: TGCGCCAGCATGCGAGCGGGACTAAACACCGGGGAGCTGTTTTTT. Protein product: CASMRAGLNTGELFF.

There are many counts of this clonotype. The V gene is TRBV25-1, the J gene TRBJ1-5; D uncertain. Germline V gene data show CDR1 as MGHDK and CDR2 as SYGVNS. The CDR3 is 14 amino acids. Trimming took off 3 bases at V and 1 base at J, with 7 bases between the two ends. The CDR3 reads CASSDGLSNQPQHF. Here the CDR3 DNA reads TGTGCCAGCAGTGACGGGTTAAGCAATCAGCCCCAGCATTTT.

This clonotype was observed many times. The chain employs TRBV12-3 or TRBV12-4 and TRBJ2-3; the match to TRBD2 covers 14 bases. This CDR3 has 18 residues. V was pared by 5 bases and J by 4 bases, with 11 bases of the junction left unmatched. The CDR3 region is CASSHRLAGGHIADTQYF. The CDR3, as DNA: TGTGCCAGCAGTCATAGACTAGCGGGGGGGCATATCGCAGATACGCAGTATTTT.

The table lists this clonotype with many counts. The DNA of the CDR3 is TGTGCCAGTAGCCAAAAGTGGAATTCCATCAATCAGCCCCAGCATTTT. This gives the protein CASSQKWNSINQPQHF. The chain has TRBV19 and TRBJ1-5; unclear D gene. The CDR3 length is 16 residues. Trimming cost V 6 bases and J 3 bases, with 18 bases left between them. Germline-derived CDR1 and CDR2 are LNHDA and SQIVND (reference sequence).

Ten or more counts support this clonotype. J is TRBJ1-1 and V is TRBV28, with a possible D match to TRBD1 (5 bases). V lost 3 bases to trimming and J lost 1 base, with 15 bases between them. Germline CDR1 and CDR2: MDHEN and SYDVKM. The CDR3 spans 16 residues. CDR3 in DNA: TGTGCCAGCAGTTTGAGAGGGGCTTTCGGGAACACTGAAGCTTTCTTT. Amino acids: CASSLRGAFGNTEAFF.

Remarks on this clonotype: This sequence may be a read error, since a much larger clone differs from it by one base. V and J are TRBV28 and TRBJ2-6; no clear D. Trimming stripped 3 bases from V and 4 bases from J, with 4 bases between. The CDR3 contains 13 residues. Germline V gene data show CDR1 as MDHEN and CDR2 as SYDVKM. CDR3 loop: CASSFGGANVLTF. For the CDR3, the DNA is TGTGCCAGCAGTTTTGGGGGGGCCAACGTCCTGACTTTC. Using reference TRBV28 and TRBJ2-6 for the parts outside the CDR3, the full variable domain is DVKVTQSSRYLVKRTGEKVFLECVQDMDHENMFWYRQDPGLGLRLIYFSYDVKMKEKGDIPEGYSVSREKKERFSLILESASTNQTSMYLCASSFGGANVLTFGAGSRLTVL.

This clonotype was found many times. This CDR3 is CSFSVSNTDTQYF. In DNA, the CDR3 is TGCAGTTTCTCCGTCTCTAACACAGATACGCAGTATTTT. The chain joins TRBV29-1 to TRBJ2-3; no definite D call. The CDR3 spans 13 residues. Germline CDR1 SQVTM, CDR2 ANQGSEA.

This clonotype appeared many times. J is TRBJ1-1 and V is TRBV4-3; TRBD1 might be the D (6 bases). There are 15 residues in the CDR3. Germline V gives CDR1 LGHNA, CDR2 YSLEER. V shed 6 bases and J shed 4 bases, with 18 bases lying between them. The CDR3 loop reads CASSKSGGLVTEAFF. CDR3 coding DNA: TGCGCCAGCAGTAAGTCGGGGGGGCTAGTCACTGAAGCTTTCTTT.

In its sample, this clonotype was seen many times. The V call is TRBV14, the J call TRBJ2-1; TRBD2 matches at 10 bases. CDR1 and CDR2 (germline): SGHDN, FVKESK. The V gene end was trimmed by 1 base and the J gene end by 1 base; junction bases not matched to a gene: 16. The CDR3 consists of 21 residues. The CDR3 sequence: CASSQVRRAAGGPRSYNEQFF. CDR3 bases: TGTGCCAGCAGCCAAGTCCGAAGGGCAGCGGGAGGGCCTAGGTCCTACAATGAGCAGTTCTTC.

The J gene is TRBJ2-3, the V gene TRBV20-1; 8 bases map to TRBD2. This CDR3 has 17 residues. Unmatched junction bases numbered 17, after V lost 4 bases and J lost 5 bases. CDR1 is DFQATT, CDR2 SNEGSKA, per germline (reference sequence). DNA for the CDR3: TGCAGTGCTATGCGCCTGAGACTAGCGACGGTTGGAGATACGCAGTATTTT. Protein sequence: CSAMRLRLATVGDTQYF.

This clonotype was picked up many times. The J gene is TRBJ2-2, the V gene TRBV12-3 or TRBV12-4; TRBD2 is a possible D gene (5 bases). The V end lost 8 bases, the J end lost 0 bases, and 10 bases lay between the germline ends. The CDR3 extends over 14 amino acids. The CDR3 DNA reads as TGTGCCAGCGGTCCGGGAACGAACACCGGGGAGCTGTTTTTT. Protein sequence: CASGPGTNTGELFF.

This clonotype was observed at least ten times. This rearrangement joins TRBV10-3 to TRBJ2-5, with 11 bases that match TRBD2. V trimming: 2 bases; J trimming: 5 bases; junction bases outside the gene matches: 4. The CDR3 covers 15 residues. Germline V gene data show CDR1 as ENHRY and CDR2 as SYGVKD. In DNA form, the CDR3 reads TGTGCCATCAGTGAGCCTAGCGGGGGGCCGGAGACCCAGTACTTC. This sequence encodes CAISEPSGGPETQYF.

This clonotype was observed many times. The rearrangement links TRBV20-1 to TRBJ2-7; possible D gene TRBD1, 5 bases. CDR3 length: 15 amino acids. Per the germline V gene, CDR1 is DFQATT and CDR2 is SNEGSKA (reference sequence). V gave up 0 bases and J gave up 0 bases, with 12 bases separating them. The DNA for the CDR3 is TGCAGTGCTAGAGATAAAGGGGTCTTCTCCTACGAGCAGTACTTC. Its protein is CSARDKGVFSYEQYF.

This clonotype has a count of ten or more. This chain joins TRBV6-5 and TRBJ2-6, with D uncertain. The CDR3 covers 17 residues. Germline CDR1 and CDR2: MNHEY and SVGAGI. With 4 bases removed from V and 0 bases from J, the gap between germline ends came to 13 bases. The CDR3 reads CASSSLFSPSGANVLTF. The CDR3 nucleotides read TGTGCCAGCAGTTCCCTATTCAGCCCCTCTGGGGCCAACGTCCTGACTTTC.

The table lists this clonotype with many counts. The chain has TRBV7-8 and TRBJ1-5, with a weak D call TRBD1 (5 bases). This CDR3 has 13 amino acids. Germline V gene sequence: CDR1 SGHVS, CDR2 FQNEAQ. Trimming removed 2 bases from V and 7 bases from J, with 9 bases in between. The CDR3 coding sequence is TGTGCCAGCAGCTTATACAGGACACAGCCCCAGCATTTT. Translating gives CASSLYRTQPQHF.

This clonotype was seen repeatedly, ten times or more. The chain links TRBV20-1 to TRBJ2-1; 11 nucleotides agree with TRBD2. Trimming removed 6 bases from V and 0 bases from J; junction bases left unmatched: 10. Germline V gene lookup returns CDR1 DFQATT and CDR2 SNEGSKA (reference sequence). The CDR3 totals 17 residues. The CDR3, as DNA: TGCAGTGCCCAAATGGGACTAGCGGAAAGCTCCTACAATGAGCAGTTCTTC. It yields the protein CSAQMGLAESSYNEQFF.

This clonotype was recorded at least ten times. The chain recombines TRBV5-1 with TRBJ2-1; the D gene is possibly TRBD2 (7 bases). The CDR3 has 14 residues. The germline V gene encodes CDR1 SGHRS and CDR2 YFSETQ. The germline V and J ends were trimmed by 4 bases and 7 bases, with 15 bases remaining between them. CDR3 protein: CASSMWGGNNEQFF. As DNA, the CDR3 is TGCGCCAGCAGCATGTGGGGGGGCAATAATGAGCAGTTCTTC.

V is TRBV12-3 or TRBV12-4 and J is TRBJ1-3; tentatively, D is TRBD1 (5 bases). Trimming left V 3 bases short and J 3 bases short, with 9 bases between. This CDR3 is built from 14 residues. The CDR3 spells CASSLAGHGNTIYF. The CDR3 bases are TGTGCCAGCAGTTTGGCAGGGCATGGAAACACCATATATTTT.

This clonotype appeared once. A much larger clone differs from this one at a single base, so this may be a read error. V and J are TRBV28 and TRBJ1-3, with D unclear. In germline, CDR1 is MDHEN, CDR2 SYDVKM. The length of the CDR3 is 15 residues. The CDR3 bases are TGTGCCAGCAGCATACTGTTAGGCAATGGAAACACCGTATATTTT. Residues: CASSILLGNGNTVYF.

This clonotype was found many times. The chain carries TRBV29-1 and TRBJ2-7, with 9 positions matching TRBD2. Germline assignment: CDR1 SQVTM and CDR2 ANQGSEA. The CDR3 covers 12 residues. V was clipped by 4 bases and J by 2 bases; unmatched bases: 0. This CDR3 is CSVASGAYEQYF. The DNA of the CDR3 is TGCAGCGTTGCTAGCGGGGCCTACGAGCAGTACTTC.